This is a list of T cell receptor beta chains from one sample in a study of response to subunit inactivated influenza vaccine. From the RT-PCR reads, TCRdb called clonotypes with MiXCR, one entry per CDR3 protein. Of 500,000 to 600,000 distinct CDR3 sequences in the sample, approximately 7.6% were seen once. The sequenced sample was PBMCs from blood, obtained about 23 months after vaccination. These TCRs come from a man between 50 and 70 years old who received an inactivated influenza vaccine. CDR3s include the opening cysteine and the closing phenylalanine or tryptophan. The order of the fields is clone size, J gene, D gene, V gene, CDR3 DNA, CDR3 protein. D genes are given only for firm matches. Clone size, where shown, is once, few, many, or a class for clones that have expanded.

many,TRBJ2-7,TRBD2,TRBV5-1,TGCGCCAGCAGCCTCGAGGAAACTAGCGGGTTGAACTTC,CASSLEETSGLNF
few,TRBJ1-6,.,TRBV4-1,TGCGCCAGCAGCCAACAACAGGTGGCAGTCCTAAATTCACCCCTCCACTTT,CASSQQQVAVLNSPLHF
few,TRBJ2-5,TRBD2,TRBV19,TGTGCCAGTAGTATCGGTGGGAGGGAGCAAGAGACCCAGTACTTC,CASSIGGREQETQYF
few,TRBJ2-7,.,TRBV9,TGTGCCAGCAGCGTAGATTCCCGGGCCGAGCAGTACTTC,CASSVDSRAEQYF
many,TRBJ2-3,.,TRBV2,TGTGCCAGCAGTGAGTTACAGGGAGATACGCAGTATTTT,CASSELQGDTQYF
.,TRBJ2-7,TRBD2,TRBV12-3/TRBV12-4,TGTGCCAGCAGTAACGGACTAGCGGGGAGCTCCTACGAGCAGTACTTC,CASSNGLAGSSYEQYF
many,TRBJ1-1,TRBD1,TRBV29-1,TGCAGCGTTGTTACAGGGGGCCACACTGAAGCTTTCTTT,CSVVTGGHTEAFF
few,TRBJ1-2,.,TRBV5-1,TGCGCCAGCAGCTTGGGACGGGTTTTGGGCGGCTACACCTTC,CASSLGRVLGGYTF
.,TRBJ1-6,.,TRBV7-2,TGTGCCACTAGGGGCTCCTATAATTCACCCCTCCACTTT,CATRGSYNSPLHF
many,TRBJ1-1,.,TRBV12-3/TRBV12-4,TGTGCCAGCAGTCACGTCGGGGTTAACACTGAAGCTTTCTTT,CASSHVGVNTEAFF
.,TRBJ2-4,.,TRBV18,TGTGCCAGCTCCGAGAGGGACATTCAGTACTTC,CASSERDIQYF
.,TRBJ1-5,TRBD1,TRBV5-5,TGTGCCAGCAGCGCCGGGACAGTGGGACAGCCCCAGCATTTT,CASSAGTVGQPQHF
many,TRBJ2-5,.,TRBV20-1,TGCAGTGGATGGCGGACCCAAGAGACCCAGTACTTC,CSGWRTQETQYF
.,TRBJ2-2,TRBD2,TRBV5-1,TGCGCCAGCAGCTTGTATACGGGACTAGCGGGGCCCACCGGGGAGCTGTTTTTT,CASSLYTGLAGPTGELFF
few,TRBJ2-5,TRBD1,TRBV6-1,TGTGCCAGCAGTCGGGGACAGGGGGGGACCCAGTACTTC,CASSRGQGGTQYF
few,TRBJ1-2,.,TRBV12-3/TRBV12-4,TGTGCCAGCAGTGGTCCAGGGGTGTATGGCTACACCTTC,CASSGPGVYGYTF
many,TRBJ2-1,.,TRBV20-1,TGCAGTGCAGCCCGGTATCCGAATGAGCAGTTCTTC,CSAARYPNEQFF
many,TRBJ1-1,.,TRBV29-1,TGCAGCGTTGGAAGGGGTAAGAGGACTGAAGCTTTCTTT,CSVGRGKRTEAFF
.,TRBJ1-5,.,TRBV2,TGTGCCAGCAGAGAGAACCGAGCCCGTAGCAATAAGCCCCAGCATTTT,CASRENRARSNKPQHF
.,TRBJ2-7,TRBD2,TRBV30,TGTGCCTGGAGTCCGATGAGCGGGAGTTTCGAGCAGTACTTC,CAWSPMSGSFEQYF
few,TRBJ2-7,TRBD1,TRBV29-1,TGCAGCGTCCGGGACAGCGGTGCCTACGAGCAGTACTTC,CSVRDSGAYEQYF
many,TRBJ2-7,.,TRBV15,TGTGCCACCGCACCATCGGGACGAAGCTCCTACGAGCAGTACTTC,CATAPSGRSSYEQYF
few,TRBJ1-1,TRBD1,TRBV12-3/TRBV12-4,TGTGCCAGCAGTTTCGGGGACAGCTCGAACACTGAAGCTTTCTTT,CASSFGDSSNTEAFF
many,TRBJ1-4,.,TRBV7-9,TGTGCCAGCAGCTTTACGGGAGCTGAAAAACTGTTTTTT,CASSFTGAEKLFF
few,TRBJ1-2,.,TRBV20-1,TGCAGTGCTTCACAGGGTTTCGATGGCTACACCTTC,CSASQGFDGYTF
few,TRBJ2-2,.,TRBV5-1,TGCGCCAGCACTTTGCTGGGGAGCAACACCGGGGAGCTGTTTTTT,CASTLLGSNTGELFF
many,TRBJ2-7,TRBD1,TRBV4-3,TGCGCCAGCAGCCAAGGACAGGGGGCGCGGTACGAGCAGTACTTC,CASSQGQGARYEQYF
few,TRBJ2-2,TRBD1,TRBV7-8,TGTGCCAGCAGTCTTTACGGGACAGGGTCCGGGGAGCTGTTTTTT,CASSLYGTGSGELFF
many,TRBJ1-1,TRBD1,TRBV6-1,TGTGCCAGCAGCCGCACAGGGGGGAACACTGAAGCTTTCTTT,CASSRTGGNTEAFF
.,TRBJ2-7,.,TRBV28,TGTGCCAGCAGTCTGCCCCCTACCACTACTGAAACTAGATACGAGCAGTACTTC,CASSLPPTTTETRYEQYF
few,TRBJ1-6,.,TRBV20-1,TGCAGTGCTCCAACAGGGCGGCCCCTAGGGCCACCCCTCCACTTT,CSAPTGRPLGPPLHF
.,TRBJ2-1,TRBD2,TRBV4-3,TGCGCCAGCAGCCAATGGGCGGGAGGTGTCAATGAGCAGTTCTTC,CASSQWAGGVNEQFF
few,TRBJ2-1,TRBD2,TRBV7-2,TGTGCCAGCAGCTTTCGGCTAGCGGGAGGTGAGCAGTTCTTC,CASSFRLAGGEQFF
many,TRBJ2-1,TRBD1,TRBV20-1,TGCAGTGCTAGAGCGTTGGTTCGGACAGGGGGAAGGGATGAGCAGTTCTTC,CSARALVRTGGRDEQFF
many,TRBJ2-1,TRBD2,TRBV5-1,TGCGCCAGCAGCTTGGGCGGGGGGTCCGTCTACAATGAGCAGTTCTTC,CASSLGGGSVYNEQFF
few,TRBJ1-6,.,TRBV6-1,TGTGCCAGCAGTGAACAAGGACGGGTTCTCAATTCACCCCTCCACTTT,CASSEQGRVLNSPLHF
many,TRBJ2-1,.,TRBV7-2,TGTGCCAGCAGCCTACTAGCTGCCACCTACAATGAGCAGTTCTTC,CASSLLAATYNEQFF
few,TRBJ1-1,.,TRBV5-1,TGCGCCAGCAGCTTTTCGGGGCGAACGAACACTGAAGCTTTCTTT,CASSFSGRTNTEAFF
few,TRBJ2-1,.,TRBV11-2,TGTGCCAGCAGCGCCATGCCTCAGGGTCAGCAGTTCTTC,CASSAMPQGQQFF
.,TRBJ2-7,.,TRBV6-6,TGTGCCAGCAGTTACCTCCGGGACGGAGAGCAGTACTTC,CASSYLRDGEQYF
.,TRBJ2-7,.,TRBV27,TGTGCCAGCAGTCTCATCGGCAGTATCCACGAGCAGTACTTC,CASSLIGSIHEQYF
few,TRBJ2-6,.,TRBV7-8,TGTGCCAGCAGCTTAGGATCATTCAAGGGGGCCAACGTCCTGACTTTC,CASSLGSFKGANVLTF
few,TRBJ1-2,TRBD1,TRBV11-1,TGTGCCAGCAAAAAAATAGGGACAGCCTCCGTGGACTACACCTTC,CASKKIGTASVDYTF
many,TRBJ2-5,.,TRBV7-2,TGTGCCAGCAGCTTTGGTAGGGAGACCCAGTACTTC,CASSFGRETQYF
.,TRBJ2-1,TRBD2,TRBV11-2,TGTGCCAGCAGCTTCGGACTAGCGGGACTCAATGAGCAGTTCTTC,CASSFGLAGLNEQFF
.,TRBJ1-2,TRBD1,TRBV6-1,TGTGCCAGCAGCCAGCAACCGGGACAGGGGGCGCAGGGCTACACCTTC,CASSQQPGQGAQGYTF
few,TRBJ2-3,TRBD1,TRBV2,TGTGCCAGCAGTGGTTCTCTCAAACAGGGGGCATTCGATACGCAGTATTTT,CASSGSLKQGAFDTQYF
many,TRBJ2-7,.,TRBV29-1,TGCAGCGTTGATTCCGGAGGCGAGCAGTACTTC,CSVDSGGEQYF
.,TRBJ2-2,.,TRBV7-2,TGTGCCAGCAGCTTAGTGGGCAGACCAAACACCGGGGAGCTGTTTTTT,CASSLVGRPNTGELFF
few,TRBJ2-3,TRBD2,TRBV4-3,TGCGCCAGCAGCTACCTACTGGCTAGCGGGAGGTCTCTGGATACGCAGTATTTT,CASSYLLASGRSLDTQYF
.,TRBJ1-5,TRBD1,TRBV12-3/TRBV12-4,TGTGCCAGCAGGTTACAGGGGACTAGCAATCAGCCCCAGCATTTT,CASRLQGTSNQPQHF
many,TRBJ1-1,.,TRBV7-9,TGTGCCAGCAGCTTAGCCCCGGGGCTGAACACTGAAGCTTTCTTT,CASSLAPGLNTEAFF
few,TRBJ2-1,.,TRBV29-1,TGCAGCGTTGGGAGGGGCAGCGGCCGAAACAATGAGCAGTTCTTC,CSVGRGSGRNNEQFF
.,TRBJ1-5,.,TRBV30,TGTGCCTGGAGTGTTACCGGGGACCCTTCTAATCAGCCCCAGCATTTT,CAWSVTGDPSNQPQHF
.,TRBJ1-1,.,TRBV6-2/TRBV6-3,TGTGCCCGCAGTTTTGGGGGCAGCACCACTGAAGCTTTCTTT,CARSFGGSTTEAFF
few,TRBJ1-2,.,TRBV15,TGTGCCACCAGCAGAGAGTGGGCTGGGGCAGGGGACGTTTATGGCTACACCTTC,CATSREWAGAGDVYGYTF
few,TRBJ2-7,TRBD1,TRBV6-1,TGTGCCAGCAGCGCCCCGGGACAGGGCGGTGAAGAGCAGTACTTC,CASSAPGQGGEEQYF